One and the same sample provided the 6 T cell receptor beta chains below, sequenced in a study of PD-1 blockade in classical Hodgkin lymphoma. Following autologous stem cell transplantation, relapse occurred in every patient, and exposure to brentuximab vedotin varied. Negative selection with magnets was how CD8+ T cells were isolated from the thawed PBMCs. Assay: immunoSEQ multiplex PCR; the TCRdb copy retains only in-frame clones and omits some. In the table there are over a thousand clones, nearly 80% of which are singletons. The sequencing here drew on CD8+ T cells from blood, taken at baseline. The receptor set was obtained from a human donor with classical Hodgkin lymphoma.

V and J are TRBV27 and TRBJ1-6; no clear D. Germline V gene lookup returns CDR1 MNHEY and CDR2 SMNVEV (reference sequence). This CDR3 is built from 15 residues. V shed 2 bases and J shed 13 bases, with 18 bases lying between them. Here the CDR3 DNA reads TGTGCCAGCAGTTTAGGTACAGCGCCGCCACACCCCCTCCACTTT. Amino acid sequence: CASSLGTAPPHPLHF.

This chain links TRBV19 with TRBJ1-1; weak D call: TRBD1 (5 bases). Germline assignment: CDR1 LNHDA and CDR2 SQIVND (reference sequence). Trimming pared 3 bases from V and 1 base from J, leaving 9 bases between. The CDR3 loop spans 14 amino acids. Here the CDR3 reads CASSIWGENTEAFF. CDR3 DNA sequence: TGTGCCAGTAGTATTTGGGGGGAGAACACTGAAGCTTTCTTT.

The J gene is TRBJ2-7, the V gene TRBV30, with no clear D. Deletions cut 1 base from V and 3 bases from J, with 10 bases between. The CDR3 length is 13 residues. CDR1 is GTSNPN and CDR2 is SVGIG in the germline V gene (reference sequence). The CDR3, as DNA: TGTGCCTGGAGTGCAATATTTTTCTACGAGCAGTACTTC. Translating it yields CAWSAIFFYEQYF.

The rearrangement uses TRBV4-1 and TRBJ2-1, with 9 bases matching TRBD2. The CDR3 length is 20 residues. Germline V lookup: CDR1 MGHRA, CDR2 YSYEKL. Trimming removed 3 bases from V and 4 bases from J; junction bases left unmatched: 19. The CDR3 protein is CASSQGPGLAGQFGYNEQFF. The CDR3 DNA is TGCGCCAGCAGCCAGGGTCCCGGGCTAGCGGGGCAGTTCGGGTACAATGAGCAGTTCTTC.

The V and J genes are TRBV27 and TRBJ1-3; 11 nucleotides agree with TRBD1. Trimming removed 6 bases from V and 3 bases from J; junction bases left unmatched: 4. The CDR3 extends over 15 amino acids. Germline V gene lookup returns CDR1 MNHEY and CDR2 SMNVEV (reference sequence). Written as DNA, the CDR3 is TGTGCCAGCAGCTGGACAGGGGGCTTTGGAAACACCATATATTTT. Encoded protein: CASSWTGGFGNTIYF.

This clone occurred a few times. The chain's CDR3 is CSAMGGTGNTEAFF. The CDR3 DNA follows: TGCAGCGCCATGGGGGGGACAGGGAACACTGAAGCTTTCTTT. The chain carries TRBV29-1 and TRBJ1-1; 8 bases align to TRBD1. CDR1 is SQVTM and CDR2 is ANQGSEA in the germline V gene. The ends lost 7 bases at V and 1 base at J; junction bases unmatched: 8. The CDR3 is 14 amino acids.